This T cell receptor (beta chain) was sequenced in a study of blood T cell repertoires in COVID-19 (dated by TCRdb to between 2020 and 2021). In the study overall: The collaborator samples originated in the United States, Italy and Spain and spanned the acute and convalescent phases of COVID-19. The repertoires were released in a freely available public database meant as a resource for research on the immune response to SARS-CoV-2. A de-identified subject ID, COVID-19 status, age in years and sex were almost always included in the sample metadata. Samples came from the ongoing ImmuneRACE study (first 160 participants) plus 1,254 subjects from 6 global collaborators. Deeply sampled blood TCRbeta repertoires from subjects exposed to, actively infected with, or recovered from COVID-19 were included in the dataset. The material from the prospective study consisted of cDNA or gDNA derived from T cells, B-cell-depleted T cells, or PBMCs. Where available, HLA class I and class II types were obtained from metadata supplied by the sample provider rather than from assay-based typing.

General findings and caveats noted by the study authors: Clinical and demographic metadata were provided uncurated, with the amount varying by source and participant.

As for this clone: Its cognate antigen has yet to be identified. No qualities accompany the bases; no much larger clone lies one base away.

The immunoSEQ Assay, a bias-controlled multiplex PCR, was used to amplify TCRbeta CDR3 regions from genomic DNA. The original methods were these. The number of nucleated cells in each sample was estimated by amplification of reference gene primers within the assay. To quantify the absolute abundance of each unique TCRbeta CDR3 rearrangement, sequence reads were collapsed and filtered. For each sample, productive Simpson clonality was calculated by taking the square root of Simpson's diversity index across productive rearrangements. The source is immuneACCESS, and TCRdb retained only in-frame sequences with V and J called. Part of the clones is not carried over; for the studies checked, unresolved V genes explain less than half of this, and the remainder is unexplained. The V and J calls and clone size are taken from that table; D and trimming were inferred from the DNA. Across this sample there are 250,000 or so clones, with over 75% seen only once. Of the sample, less than 2% is held by the ten largest clones.

The CDR3 covers 12 residues, taking in both the cysteine and the phenylalanine. Here the CDR3 DNA is all that survives: 36 bases in frame from base 1. V is reduced by 5 bases and J by 3 bases, leaving a spacing of 8 bases between them. For CDR1 and CDR2, the germline V gene (reference sequence) lists SEHNR and FQNEAQ. Enrolling through a virtual design, the prospective study's participants ranged in age from roughly 18 to 89 years and lived across about two dozen United States geographic areas. In the prospective study, participants were assigned to cohorts based on the clinical history participants reported in a screening survey and a study questionnaire. ImmuneRACE Cohort 3 recovered participants were defined by two consecutive negative NP/OP PCR tests, healthcare professional clearance, or symptom resolution. Each participant in the prospective study had whole blood, serum and a nasopharyngeal or oropharyngeal swab collected by mobile phlebotomists. Participants in the prospective study had the option to provide additional blood draws and questionnaires over an approximately two-month period. Before DNA extraction, prospective study blood samples were shipped either frozen or at room temperature.

The sequenced sample consisted of PBMCs or T cells enriched from blood (not recorded which). The receptor chain draws on TRBV7-9 and TRBJ2-7, and the D gene may be TRBD1, 6 bases matching. The TCR sequence derives from a man aged 35 to 55 who had recovered from COVID-19. The DNA is as follows: TGTGCCAGCAGCGGACAGTTCTACGAGCAGTACTTC. It encodes CASSGQFYEQYF.